The sequence of this TCR beta chain was determined in a study of OX40 agonist ivuxolimab in advanced cancers. Study overall: Treatment of patients was with ivuxolimab, an agonistic anti-OX40 (CD134) antibody. Across the patients, intravenous ivuxolimab was delivered every 2 weeks at 0.01 to 10 mg/kg.

Broader study findings: Relative to CD4+, CD8+ T cells held more expanded clones on average.

The protocol was immunoSEQ multiplex PCR, while the TCRdb copy is restricted to in-frame clones and leaves out a portion. The sample lists some 150,000 clones; about 93% were seen once. Of note for this clone: The antigen is unknown. The junction departs from the called germline gene at one end, perhaps through a read error.

Germline CDR1 and CDR2: SNHLY and FYNNEI. CDR3 length equals 14 residues. Sequenced here: CD4+ or CD8+ T cells sorted from blood, sampled in a trial of the OX40 agonist ivuxolimab. The clonotype was recovered from an adult with an advanced solid tumor such as melanoma, head and neck, liver or kidney cancer. J is TRBJ1-5 and V is TRBV2; the D is unclear. Here the CDR3 reads CTSSDRTENQPQHF. The CDR3 DNA follows: TGTACCAGCAGTGATCGGACGGAGAATCAGCCCCAGCATTTT.